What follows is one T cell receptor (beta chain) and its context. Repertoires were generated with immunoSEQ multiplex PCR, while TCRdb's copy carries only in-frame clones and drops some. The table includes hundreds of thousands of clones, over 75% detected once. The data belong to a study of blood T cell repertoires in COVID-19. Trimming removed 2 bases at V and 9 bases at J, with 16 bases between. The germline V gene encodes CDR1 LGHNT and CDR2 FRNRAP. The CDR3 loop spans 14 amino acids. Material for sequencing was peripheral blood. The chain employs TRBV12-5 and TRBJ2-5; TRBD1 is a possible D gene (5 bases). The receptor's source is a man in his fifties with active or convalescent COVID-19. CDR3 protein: CASGLLWGMRAQYF. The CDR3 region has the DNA TGTGCTAGTGGTTTGCTCTGGGGCATGCGAGCCCAGTACTTC.